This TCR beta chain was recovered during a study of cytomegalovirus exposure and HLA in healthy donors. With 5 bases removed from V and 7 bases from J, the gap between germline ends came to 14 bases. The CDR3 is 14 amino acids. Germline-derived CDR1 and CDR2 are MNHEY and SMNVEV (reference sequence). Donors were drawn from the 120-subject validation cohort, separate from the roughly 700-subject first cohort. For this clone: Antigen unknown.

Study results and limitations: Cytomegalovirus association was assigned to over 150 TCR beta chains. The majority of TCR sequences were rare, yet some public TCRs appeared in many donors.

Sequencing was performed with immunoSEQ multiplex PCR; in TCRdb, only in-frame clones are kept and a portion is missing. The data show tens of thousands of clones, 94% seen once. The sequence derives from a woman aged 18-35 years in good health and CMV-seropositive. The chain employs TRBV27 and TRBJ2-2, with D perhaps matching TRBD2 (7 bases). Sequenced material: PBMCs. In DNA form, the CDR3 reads TGTGCCAGCAGTCCCCTTAGGGGGGGCGGGGAGCTGTTTTTT. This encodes CASSPLRGGGELFF.